The 15 T cell receptor beta chains listed next were all sequenced from one sample in a study of blood T cell repertoires in COVID-19. The assay was immunoSEQ multiplex PCR, and TCRdb's table has in-frame clones only and misses some. There are more than 85,000 clones in the sample; about 80% occur only once, and about 3.8% lies in the top ten. Sequencing was performed on peripheral blood. The receptors shown here come from a woman older than 75 with acute or convalescent COVID-19.

The CDR3 DNA reads TGCGCCAGCAGTCCGGGTCCGTTGGGCTACACCTTC. This sequence encodes CASSPGPLGYTF. This chain uses TRBV5-1 with TRBJ1-2; D is ambiguous. The V gene's germline CDR1 is SGHRS and CDR2 YFSETQ. Trimming took 5 bases from V and 8 from J, leaving 13 bases between them. The CDR3 is made up of 12 amino acids.

V usage is TRBV11-3 and J usage is TRBJ1-4; a weak D match, TRBD1 (5 bases). This CDR3 is 10 amino acids long. Per the germline V gene, CDR1 is SGHNT and CDR2 is YENEEA. The V and J ends lost 10 bases and 13 bases respectively, with 13 bases between them. The CDR3 loop is CATTPRALFF. The CDR3 region has the DNA TGTGCCACCACCCCCAGGGCACTGTTTTTT. The full variable domain, rest sourced from reference TRBV11-3 and TRBJ1-4, is EAGVVQSPRYKIIEKKQPVAFWCNPISGHNTLYWYLQNLGQGPELLIRYENEEAVDDSQLPKDRFSAERLKGVDSTLKIQPAELGDSAVYLCATTPRALFFGSGTQLSVL.

This sequence joins TRBV7-9 and TRBJ2-1; D may be TRBD2 (6 bases). Germline V gene lookup returns CDR1 SEHNR and CDR2 FQNEAQ (reference sequence). V gave up 5 bases and J gave up 10 bases, with 21 bases separating them. This CDR3 comprises 15 residues. CDR3 in amino acids: CASSPRGSAGKEQFF. The CDR3 nucleotides are TGTGCCAGCAGCCCCCGAGGGAGTGCGGGGAAAGAGCAGTTCTTC.

J is TRBJ1-6 and V is TRBV27; the D is unclear. The CDR3 sequence is 16 residues long. The V gene's germline CDR1 is MNHEY and CDR2 SMNVEV (reference sequence). V was clipped by 5 bases and J by 7 bases, with 18 bases between them. This CDR3 is CASSPYNTLVNSPLHF. The CDR3 bases are TGTGCCAGCAGTCCTTATAACACCTTGGTAAATTCACCCCTCCACTTT.

The rearrangement joins TRBV5-1 to TRBJ1-1, with a possible D match to TRBD1 (6 bases). This CDR3 region has 13 residues. The V and J ends lost 3 bases and 8 bases respectively, with 14 bases between them. CDR1 and CDR2 (germline): SGHRS, YFSETQ. CDR3 region: CASSSQSRGEAFF. The CDR3 DNA follows: TGCGCCAGCAGCTCTCAATCCAGGGGCGAAGCTTTCTTT.

V gene TRBV3-1 (or the pseudogene TRBV3-2) combines with J gene TRBJ2-4; 8 bases align to TRBD1. After removal of 0 bases from V and 0 bases from J, the junction contained 4 bases not matched to a gene. This CDR3 has 17 residues. Germline V lookup: CDR1 LGHDT, CDR2 YNNKEL (reference sequence). The CDR3 loop is CASSQDQGALAKNIQYF. CDR3 DNA: TGTGCCAGCAGCCAAGATCAGGGGGCTTTAGCCAAAAACATTCAGTACTTC.

V and J are TRBV6-5 and TRBJ1-5; TRBD1 matches at 7 bases. The germline gives CDR1 MNHEY, CDR2 SVGAGI. J lost 7 bases, V lost 8 bases, and 8 bases had no gene match. The CDR3 spans 13 residues. The CDR3 protein is CASSLGGEQPQHF. The CDR3 nucleotides are TGTGCCAGCTCCCTAGGGGGCGAGCAGCCCCAGCATTTT.

This rearrangement joins TRBV6-2 or TRBV6-3 to TRBJ1-5; no firm D call. Trimming took 6 bases from V and 4 from J, leaving 10 bases between them. The germline V gene has CDR1 MNHEY and CDR2 SVGEGT. There are 13 residues in the CDR3. The CDR3 sequence: CASSPWPNQPQHF. The DNA of the CDR3 is TGTGCCAGCAGCCCCTGGCCTAATCAGCCCCAGCATTTT.

The chain uses TRBV27 and TRBJ2-3, with D possibly TRBD1 on 6 matching bases. Germline V gene sequence: CDR1 MNHEY, CDR2 SMNVEV (reference sequence). Trimming stripped 5 bases from V and 4 bases from J, with 22 bases between. The CDR3 runs 17 residues. CDR3 in amino acids: CASSLRRQGSWADTQYF. The CDR3 coding sequence is TGTGCCAGCAGTCTAAGACGTCAGGGGAGTTGGGCAGATACGCAGTATTTT.

The chain has TRBV29-1 and TRBJ1-6; 10 bases map to TRBD1. This CDR3 region has 14 residues. The junction had 4 bases not matched to a gene; V was cut back by 6 bases and J by 5 bases. The germline V gene encodes CDR1 SQVTM and CDR2 ANQGSEA. In DNA, the CDR3 is TGCAGCGTGAGACAGGGGGCAAATAATTCACCCCTCCACTTT. Protein product: CSVRQGANNSPLHF.

The chain recombines TRBV7-6 with TRBJ1-5; TRBD1 agrees at 8 bases. Germline CDR1 SGHVS, CDR2 FNYEAQ. CDR3 length: 15 residues. V lost 3 bases and J lost 5; bases outside the gene matches: 6. CDR3 coding DNA: TGTGCCAGCAGCTTCGGGACAGGCCGAGATCAGCCCCAGCATTTT. As protein: CASSFGTGRDQPQHF.

This chain joins TRBV18 and TRBJ1-4; 7 nucleotides agree with TRBD1. In germline, CDR1 is KGHSH, CDR2 LQKENI. The CDR3 is 15 amino acids. The V and J ends lost 0 bases and 7 bases, in that order; junction bases with no gene match: 5. This CDR3 is CASSPPGRGAEKLFF. For the CDR3, the DNA is TGTGCCAGCTCACCACCAGGCAGGGGGGCTGAAAAACTGTTTTTT.

The chain carries TRBV5-1 and TRBJ2-7; TRBD2 aligns across 8 bases. CDR3 size: 14 residues. V lost 2 bases, J lost 7 bases, and 8 bases stayed unmatched. The germline V gene encodes CDR1 SGHRS and CDR2 YFSETQ. CDR3 DNA sequence: TGCGCCAGCAGCTTCGACGGGGGGGCGCGGGAGCAGTACTTC. Its protein product is CASSFDGGAREQYF.

V gene TRBV10-3 combines with J gene TRBJ2-7; the match to TRBD2 covers 10 bases. This CDR3 is built from 13 residues. V lost 4 bases and J lost 5; bases outside the gene matches: 2. Germline CDR1 and CDR2: ENHRY and SYGVKD. CDR3 sequence reads: CAISGLAGDEQYF. The CDR3 DNA is TGTGCCATCAGTGGGCTAGCGGGAGACGAGCAGTACTTC.

This clone was seen only a few times. V is TRBV12-3 or TRBV12-4 and J is TRBJ1-5, with a weak D call TRBD1 (5 bases). There are 13 residues in the CDR3. The V gene lost 2 bases and the J gene lost 4 bases, with 6 bases spanning the gap. The CDR3 sequence is CASSLSGNQPQHF. The CDR3 DNA reads TGTGCCAGCAGTTTATCAGGGAATCAGCCCCAGCATTTT.